This T cell receptor (beta chain) stems from a study of cytomegalovirus exposure and HLA in healthy donors. Study overall: Clustering assigned around 77% of the roughly 420 genotyped donors to the Caucasian-associated ancestry cluster.

CDR3 length equals 15 residues. V shed 4 bases and J shed 5 bases, with 18 bases lying between them. Germline-derived CDR1 and CDR2 are SGHRS and YFSETQ. 13 Jbeta primers and 60 Vbeta primers were used for the PCR. The protocol was immunoSEQ multiplex PCR, while the TCRdb copy is restricted to in-frame clones and leaves out a portion. The ten most abundant clones cover 6.5% to 8.5% of a sample with tens of thousands of clones. The material sequenced was PBMCs. The rearrangement joins TRBV5-1 to TRBJ2-5; a possible D gene is TRBD2 (6 bases). This TCR was recovered from a woman aged 40 to 50 in good health and CMV-seronegative. The CDR3 loop is CASSPTTRRAETQYF. The CDR3 DNA reads as TGCGCCAGCAGCCCGACGACTAGACGGGCCGAGACCCAGTACTTC.